This TCR beta chain was sequenced for a study of cytomegalovirus exposure and HLA in healthy donors (dated by TCRdb to 2016 to 2017). With respect to the entire study: According to a later analysis, the 120 or so validation repertoires were produced on the same platform as the roughly 720 repertoires of the first cohort. The aim of the study was to test whether cataloging public T cell receptors could identify signatures of past pathogen exposure. In addition to the first cohort of 500 to 850 subjects, a separate validation cohort of approximately 110 different subjects was used. The study combined high-throughput TCR immunosequencing, statistical association of individual TCRs with disease status, and machine learning to predict cytomegalovirus infection status.

Separate from the approximately 700-subject first cohort, the validation cohort of 95 to 150 subjects was the group to which the donors belonged. The paper as a whole reports these results and caveats: It was suggested by the authors that the approach could potentially be generalized to other disease states and immunological phenotypes. A total of 150 or so TCR beta chains were listed by the study as associated with cytomegalovirus. The classifier was reported to diagnose cytomegalovirus status with high specificity and sensitivity in both the original and validation cohorts. A later analysis had no HLA typing for the validation cohort, so co-occurrence there was scored across all 120 repertoires. Most TCR sequences were seen in very few donors, while some public TCRs were found in many individuals. In vitro tests confirmed that a few of the cytomegalovirus-associated TCR beta chains recognize cytomegalovirus antigens. A later analysis found that TCRs clustered in the first cohort also tended to co-occur in the roughly 120 validation repertoires, with about 94% of cluster scores above 0.

Libraries were built with the immunoSEQ multiplex PCR assay. Concerning the study's data processing: To diagnose cytomegalovirus status from the catalog of TCR beta chain sequences, a statistical classification framework was built. Imported from immuneACCESS, the table was reduced by TCRdb to in-frame sequences with V and J called. These copies leave out some clones; in studies compared against another copy, an unresolved V gene accounts for under half, and the cause of the remainder is not known. Clone size and V and J calls were adopted from that table, with D and trimming inferred from the DNA. The sample records roughly 140,000 clones, approximately 86% of which are singletons. The ten largest clones represent roughly 9.4% of the sample. A remark on this clone: The target of this receptor is not known. The input lacks base qualities; no much larger clone sits a single base away.

What was sequenced was PBMCs. This receptor was taken from a man aged 18 to 35 in good health and CMV-seropositive.

The CDR3 loop reads CASSLVSRQETQYF. The DNA sequence reads TGTGCCAGCAGCTTAGTATCCAGGCAAGAGACCCAGTACTTC. This receptor chain uses TRBV11-2 and TRBJ2-5, with the D gene not confidently named. V sheds 1 base and J sheds 2 bases, leaving 8 bases between their ends. Counted from cysteine to phenylalanine, this CDR3 has 14 amino acids. Only the CDR3 DNA stays, 42 bases, in frame from base 1. Looking up the germline V gene yields CDR1 SGHAT and CDR2 FQNNGV.